The rows below give T cell receptor beta chains drawn from one sample of a study of T-cell memory formation after mild COVID-19. TCRdb itself ran the 5' RACE reads through MiXCR, one entry per CDR3 protein. This sample has about 350,000 distinct CDR3 sequences, with roughly 13% found just once. Sequencing was done on a sample of PBMCs or a T cell subset sorted from them (not recorded which). Receptors were obtained from a man aged 18 to 30 who had mild COVID-19 (a few samples of this study predate the infection). Cell type and time point are not known. Each CDR3 is given with its conserved first and last residue. The order of the fields is clone size, V gene, CDR3 protein. Size values are once, few and many counts, or a class for expanded clones, and some rows have none.

>many|TRBV6-5
CASSYRGDTEAFF
>few|TRBV4-2
CASATGVLYGYTF
>-|TRBV7-8
CASSLDRQQETQYF
>few|TRBV24-1
CAITEGNTGELFF
>few|TRBV5-1
CASSLQRGQEETQYF
>few|TRBV5-5
CASSLAGRGISGEQYF
>few|TRBV10-1
CASRSGQGHTEAFF
>-|TRBV5-1
CASGNVEDGGLTDTQYF
>many|TRBV12-3/TRBV12-4
CASSTTGTRGYTF
>-|TRBV7-9
CASSPAQGRAANEQYF
>few|TRBV5-1
CASAQASGANVLTF
>-|TRBV25-1
CASSEWEQDGYTF
>few|TRBV29-1
CSVGTSIVSEQFF
>few|TRBV12-3/TRBV12-4
CASSLAGARYGYTF
>many|TRBV27
CASSLRRGDSYNEQFF
>few|TRBV6-5
CASSYSSSLTGANVLTF
>-|TRBV3-1
CASSQDQRTFYGYTF
>few|TRBV10-3
CAISEGTSGYTF
>-|TRBV12-3/TRBV12-4
CASSVAGGLREQFF
>few|TRBV6-2/TRBV6-3
CAIGQGAEAFF
>-|TRBV7-2
CASQRGAFTDTQYF
>few|TRBV2
CAPIGGQLSTEAFF
>few|TRBV9
CASSSRTSGGPGELFF
>many|TRBV2
CASRDYRDRGSPLHF